The 5 T cell receptor beta chains reported below all come from one sample, sequenced in a study of blood T cell repertoires in COVID-19. Using immunoSEQ multiplex PCR, the repertoire was profiled, and TCRdb retains in-frame clones only, with some absent. The sample shows about 160,000 clones, 85% of them seen only once. What was sequenced was peripheral blood. These receptors were collected from a human donor with acute or convalescent COVID-19. The donor label of this sample is uncertain.

The chain has TRBV9 and TRBJ2-3, with 11 nucleotides matching TRBD2. CDR3 length equals 18 residues. CDR1 is SGDLS and CDR2 is YYNGEE in the germline V gene. Unmatched junction bases numbered 8, after V lost 0 bases and J lost 2 bases. The CDR3 coding sequence is TGTGCCAGCAGCGTAGCTACGACTAGCGGGACCTACACAGATACGCAGTATTTT. It is translated as CASSVATTSGTYTDTQYF.

V and J are TRBV5-1 and TRBJ1-3; perhaps TRBD1 as D (5 bases). Germline CDR1 is SGHRS and CDR2 is YFSETQ. The V gene lost 4 bases and the J gene lost 3 bases, with 23 bases spanning the gap. This CDR3 has 18 amino acids. The CDR3 reads CASSLRRTGGQGGNTIYF. The CDR3 DNA is TGCGCCAGCAGCCTTAGGAGGACGGGAGGACAAGGTGGAAACACCATATATTTT. The whole variable domain, filled in from reference TRBV5-1 and TRBJ1-3, reads KAGVTQTPRYLIKTRGQQVTLSCSPISGHRSVSWYQQTPGQGLQFLFEYFSETQRNKGNFPGRFSGRQFSNSRSEMNVSTLELGDSALYLCASSLRRTGGQGGNTIYFGEGSWLTVV.

The rearrangement uses TRBV7-8 and TRBJ1-3, with D perhaps matching TRBD1 (6 bases). The CDR3 contains 16 residues. Germline CDR1 SGHVS, CDR2 FQNEAQ. V was clipped by 2 bases and J by 4 bases, with 15 bases between them. CDR3 in DNA: TGTGCCAGCAGCTTATTTTCCAGGACAGAAGGAAACACCATATATTTT. Translating gives CASSLFSRTEGNTIYF.

The chain couples TRBV7-3 to TRBJ1-2, with TRBD1 as a possible D gene (6 bases). CDR3 length equals 13 residues. V was trimmed by 5 bases and J by 7 bases, leaving 14 bases between them. Per germline, CDR1 SGHTA and CDR2 FQGTGA. The CDR3, as DNA: TGTGCCAGCAGCCCGCAACAGGGTAGTGGCTACACCTTC. Its translation: CASSPQQGSGYTF.

V and J are TRBV7-7 and TRBJ2-1, with D tentatively TRBD2 (5 bases). CDR1 is SSHAT, CDR2 FNYEAQ, per germline (reference sequence). V gave up 4 bases and J gave up 9 bases, with 16 bases separating them. This CDR3 is 14 amino acids long. CDR3 DNA sequence: TGTGCCAGCAGCTACTCGTTCCGGGGTTCTGAGCAGTTCTTC. Residues: CASSYSFRGSEQFF.